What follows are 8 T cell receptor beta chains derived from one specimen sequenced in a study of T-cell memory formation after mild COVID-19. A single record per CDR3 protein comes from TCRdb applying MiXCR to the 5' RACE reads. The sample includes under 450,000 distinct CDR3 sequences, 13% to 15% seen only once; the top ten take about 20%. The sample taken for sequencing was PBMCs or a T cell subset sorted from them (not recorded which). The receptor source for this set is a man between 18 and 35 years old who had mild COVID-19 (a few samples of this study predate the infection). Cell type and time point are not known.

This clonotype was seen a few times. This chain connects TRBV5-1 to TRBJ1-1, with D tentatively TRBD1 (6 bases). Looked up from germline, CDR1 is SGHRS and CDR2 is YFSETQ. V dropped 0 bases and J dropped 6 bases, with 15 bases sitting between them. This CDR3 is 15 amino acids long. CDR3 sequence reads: CASSLAPGAAAEAFF. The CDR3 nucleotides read TGCGCCAGCAGCTTGGCCCCGGGGGCGGCCGCTGAAGCTTTCTTT.

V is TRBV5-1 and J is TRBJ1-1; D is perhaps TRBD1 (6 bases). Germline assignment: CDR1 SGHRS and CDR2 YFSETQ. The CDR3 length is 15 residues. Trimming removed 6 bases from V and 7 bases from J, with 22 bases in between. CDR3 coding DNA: TGCGCCAGCATCAGTAACTACGGGACACCCTTTGAAGCTTTCTTT. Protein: CASISNYGTPFEAFF.

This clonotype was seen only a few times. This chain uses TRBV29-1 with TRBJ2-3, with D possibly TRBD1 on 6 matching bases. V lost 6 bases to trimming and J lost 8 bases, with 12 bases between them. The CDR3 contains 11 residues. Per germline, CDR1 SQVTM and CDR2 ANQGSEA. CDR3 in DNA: TGCAGCGTCGCCAGGGGCGGTACGCAGTATTTT. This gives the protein CSVARGGTQYF.

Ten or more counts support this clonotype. In DNA form, the CDR3 reads TGTGCCAGCAGCACAGGACAAAACACTGAAGCTTTCTTT. Translated, it gives CASSTGQNTEAFF. The chain uses TRBV7-9 and TRBJ1-1, with D perhaps matching TRBD1 (5 bases). The CDR3 loop spans 13 amino acids. Looked up from germline, CDR1 is SEHNR and CDR2 is FQNEAQ (reference sequence). V gave up 5 bases and J gave up 2 bases, with 9 bases separating them.

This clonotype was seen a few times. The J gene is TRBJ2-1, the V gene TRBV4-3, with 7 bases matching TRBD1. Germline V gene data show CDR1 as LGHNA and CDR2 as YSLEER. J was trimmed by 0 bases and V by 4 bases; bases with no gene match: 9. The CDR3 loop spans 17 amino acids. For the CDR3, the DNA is TGCGCCAGCAGCCGATACGAACAGGGGAGCTCCTACAATGAGCAGTTCTTC. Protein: CASSRYEQGSSYNEQFF.

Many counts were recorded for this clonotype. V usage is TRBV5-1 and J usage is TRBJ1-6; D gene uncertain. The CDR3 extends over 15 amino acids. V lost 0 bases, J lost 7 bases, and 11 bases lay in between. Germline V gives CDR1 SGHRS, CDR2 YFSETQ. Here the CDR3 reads CASSLVSPGNSPLHF. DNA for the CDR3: TGCGCCAGCAGCTTGGTCTCTCCGGGAAATTCACCCCTCCACTTT.

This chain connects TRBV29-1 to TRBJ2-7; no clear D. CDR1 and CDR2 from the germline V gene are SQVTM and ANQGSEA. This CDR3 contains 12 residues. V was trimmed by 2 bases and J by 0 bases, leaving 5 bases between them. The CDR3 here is CSVESSSYEQYF. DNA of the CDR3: TGCAGCGTTGAAAGCAGCTCCTACGAGCAGTACTTC.

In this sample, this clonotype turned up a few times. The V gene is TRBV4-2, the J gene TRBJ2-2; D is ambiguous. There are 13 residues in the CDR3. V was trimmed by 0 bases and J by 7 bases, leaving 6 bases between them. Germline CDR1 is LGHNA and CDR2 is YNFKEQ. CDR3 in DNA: TGTGCCAGCAGCCAAGATAGTGGCGGGGAGCTGTTTTTT. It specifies CASSQDSGGELFF.